This T cell receptor beta chain was captured by sequencing in a study of beta chain features in type 1 diabetes. Study-level information: Comparable age, gender and cell yields were observed in patients relative to healthy donors.

Reverse transcribing all isolated RNA meant expressed TCRB transcripts were sequenced. TCRdb keeps only in-frame clones here, not all; method: immunoSEQ multiplex PCR. In the table there are under 250,000 clones, around 14% of which are singletons. In this sample, this clone turned up a few times. The antigen remains unidentified. CDR3 length: 14 residues. The junction had 10 bases not matched to a gene; V was cut back by 6 bases and J by 4 bases. CDR1 and CDR2 from the germline V gene are SQVTM and ANQGSEA. Study findings and constraints: A pattern of fewer insertions and more deletions at VDJ junctions was seen in type 1 diabetes patients. For patients, the naive, central memory and Treg TCRB repertoires appeared more alike than for healthy donors. PCR might favor shorter templates, but any such skew would affect patients and controls equally.

The receptor was derived from a woman aged 40 to 50 in good health. The sample was naive CD4+ T cells from blood. The J gene is TRBJ1-1, the V gene TRBV29-1; TRBD1 agrees at 8 bases. The CDR3 DNA reads TGCAGCGTGGAGGTTTCGCAGGGGGCCACTGAAGCTTTCTTT. It specifies CSVEVSQGATEAFF.